A single sample gave rise to the 30 T cell receptor beta chains below, sequenced in a study of metastatic and nonmetastatic thyroid tumors. Each patient went into thyroid surgery without having received any treatment. MiXCR re-clonotyped the PCR reads for TCRdb. The sample comprises about 30,000 clones, 25% of which are singletons, and 9% to 10% rests with the top ten. The sequenced material came from blood. These receptors were collected from a female donor with papillary thyroid cancer or a benign thyroid nodule (not recorded which). Some clones in this sample may be carry-over from other donors' samples.

This clone ranks as medium-sized. The chain has TRBV28 and TRBJ2-3; 8 nucleotides line up with TRBD2. J gave up 4 bases and V 5 bases, and 11 bases lay outside the gene matches. Germline lookup yields CDR1 MDHEN and CDR2 SYDVKM. This CDR3 has 16 amino acids. The CDR3 region is CASSRISGVNADTQYF. For the CDR3, the DNA is TGTGCCAGCAGTAGGATTAGCGGGGTCAACGCAGATACGCAGTATTTT.

The chain has TRBV11-2 and TRBJ2-2, with D perhaps matching TRBD2 (5 bases). CDR1 is SGHAT and CDR2 is FQNNGV in the germline V gene. This CDR3 region has 14 residues. Trimming took 11 bases from V and 1 from J, leaving 14 bases between them. CDR3 coding DNA: TGTGCCGGGGAGCAGTTTCAGAACACCGGGGAGCTGTTTTTT. It translates to CAGEQFQNTGELFF. The whole variable domain, remainder taken from reference TRBV11-2 and TRBJ2-2, is EAGVAQSPRYKIIEKRQSVAFWCNPISGHATLYWYQQILGQGPKLLIQFQNNGVVDDSQLPKDRFSAERLKGVDSTLKIQPAKLEDSAVYLCAGEQFQNTGELFFGEGSRLTVL.

This clone was seen many times. Other DNA sequences of this sample code for an identical CDR3. The genes are TRBV27 and TRBJ2-3, with 9 bases matching TRBD2. This CDR3 is built from 16 residues. The germline CDR1 and CDR2 sequences are MNHEY and SMNVEV (reference sequence). The ends lost 2 bases at V and 3 bases at J; junction bases unmatched: 6. The CDR3 is CASSLGALAGTDTQYF. The CDR3 DNA reads as TGTGCCAGCAGTTTAGGTGCGCTAGCGGGAACAGATACGCAGTATTTT.

This clone was observed at least ten times. This sample also contains other DNA sequences that code for the same CDR3. The rearrangement links TRBV20-1 to TRBJ2-5, with 7 nucleotides matching TRBD1. The J segment lost 3 bases and the V segment lost 5 bases, leaving 0 bases of the junction unmatched. This CDR3 is built from 11 residues. Per germline, CDR1 DFQATT and CDR2 SNEGSKA (reference sequence). The CDR3 spells CSAGTEETQYF. Here the CDR3 DNA reads TGCAGTGCTGGGACAGAAGAGACCCAGTACTTC.

In its sample, this clone was seen many times. The CDR3 region has the DNA TGCAGTGCTAGTCGGCTTAGGGAGACCCAGTACTTC. Its protein is CSASRLRETQYF. The rearrangement links TRBV20-1 to TRBJ2-5; D gene uncertain. The V gene's germline CDR1 is DFQATT and CDR2 SNEGSKA (reference sequence). V was shortened by 3 bases and J by 5 bases, with 10 bases between the two germline ends. This CDR3 is 12 amino acids long.

This clone was seen more than once but under ten times. The chain combines TRBV20-1 with TRBJ2-7; tentative D call: TRBD1 (6 bases). The V end lost 2 bases, the J end lost 7 bases, and 18 bases lay between the germline ends. Germline loops: CDR1 DFQATT, CDR2 SNEGSKA (reference sequence). The CDR3 is 14 residues long. CDR3 protein: CSARSPGQGMEQYF. CDR3 DNA sequence: TGCAGTGCTAGATCACCGGGACAAGGGATGGAGCAGTACTTC.

The V call is TRBV6-2 or TRBV6-3, the J call TRBJ1-6; 9 bases line up with TRBD1. V dropped 5 bases and J dropped 10; count of bases not matched to a gene: 12. The CDR3 has 16 amino acids. The germline CDR1 and CDR2 sequences are MNHEY and SVGEGT. CDR3 bases: TGTGCCAGCAGTCGTCCCGGGACAGGGACCGGCTCACCCCTCCACTTT. It codes for CASSRPGTGTGSPLHF.

The sample holds many counts of this clone. V is TRBV7-2 and J is TRBJ1-4; D is unclear. V gave up 4 bases and J gave up 5 bases, with 17 bases separating them. CDR1 is SGHTA and CDR2 is FQGNSA in the germline V gene. The CDR3 spans 16 residues. DNA of the CDR3: TGTGCCAGCAGCTCCCCCCCTGGAGTTCGGAATGAAAAACTGTTTTTT. As protein: CASSSPPGVRNEKLFF.

In this sample, this clone is medium-sized (0.01 to 0.1%). The CDR3 loop reads CASKIPLPGTGAFF. The CDR3 DNA reads as TGTGCCAGCAAAATTCCCCTTCCAGGAACGGGCGCTTTCTTT. This chain joins TRBV6-1 and TRBJ1-1, with D hard to call. With 7 bases removed from V and 11 bases from J, the gap between germline ends came to 23 bases. Looked up from germline, CDR1 is MNHNS and CDR2 is SASEGT. This CDR3 has 14 amino acids.

Remarks on this clone: The same CDR3 arises from other DNA sequences in this sample as well. J is TRBJ1-1 and V is TRBV27, with 8 positions matching TRBD1. With V trimmed by 9 bases and J by 2 bases, 8 bases remained unmatched. The CDR3 totals 14 residues. Germline values: CDR1 MNHEY, CDR2 SMNVEV (reference sequence). CDR3 sequence: CASRTDRGNTEAFF. In DNA form, the CDR3 reads TGTGCCAGTAGAACCGACAGGGGTAACACTGAAGCTTTCTTT.

This clone has ten or more counts. The rearrangement joins TRBV6-1 to TRBJ2-4, with 10 bases fitting TRBD1. Germline-derived CDR1 and CDR2 are MNHNS and SASEGT. Trimming took 6 bases from V and 0 from J; bases not matched to a gene: 5. CDR3 length equals 16 residues. CDR3 DNA sequence: TGTGCCAGCAGACTCGGGACAGGGGTAGCCAAAAACATTCAGTACTTC. It is translated as CASRLGTGVAKNIQYF.

This clone occurred once. The chain employs TRBV9 and TRBJ1-2, with D perhaps TRBD1 (5 bases). The CDR3 length is 13 residues. Germline V lookup: CDR1 SGDLS, CDR2 YYNGEE. The germline V and J ends were trimmed by 0 bases and 8 bases, with 11 bases remaining between them. The CDR3 loop reads CASSVGGASGYTF. Written as DNA, the CDR3 is TGTGCCAGCAGCGTAGGAGGGGCCAGCGGCTACACCTTC. Full variable domain (rest looked up from reference TRBV9 and TRBJ1-2): DSGVTQTPKHLITATGQRVTLRCSPRSGDLSVYWYQQSLDQGLQFLIQYYNGEERAKGNILERFSAQQFPDLHSELNLSSLELGDSALYFCASSVGGASGYTFGSGTRLTVV.

This clone is medium-sized (0.01 to 0.1%) in the sample. This sequence joins TRBV12-3 or TRBV12-4 and TRBJ2-1; TRBD1 might be the D (6 bases). The CDR3 has 14 residues. The germline V and J ends were trimmed by 2 bases and 1 base, with 6 bases remaining between them. CDR3 amino acids: CASSLTGSYNEQFF. The CDR3 DNA reads as TGTGCCAGCAGTTTAACAGGGTCCTACAATGAGCAGTTCTTC.

The chain carries TRBV18 and TRBJ2-7; the D is unclear. CDR1 and CDR2 from the germline V gene are KGHSH and LQKENI. This CDR3 is 14 amino acids long. The ends were cut back, 2 bases at V and 0 bases at J, with 8 bases in the middle. As DNA, the CDR3 is TGTGCCAGCTCACCAGGGGTCGCCTCCTACGAGCAGTACTTC. It translates to CASSPGVASYEQYF.

The sample holds many counts of this clone. This rearrangement joins TRBV3-1 to TRBJ2-7; D unclear. CDR1 is LGHDT and CDR2 is YNNKEL in the germline V gene (reference sequence). There are 14 residues in the CDR3. Trimming left V 3 bases short and J 2 bases short, with 11 bases between. CDR3 DNA: TGTGCCAGCAGCCAGGGTCTGGTCACCTACGAGCAGTACTTC. Residues: CASSQGLVTYEQYF.

This chain links TRBV2 with TRBJ2-7, with 8 bases identical to TRBD1. Germline CDR1 and CDR2: SNHLY and FYNNEI. J lost 5 bases, V lost 7 bases, and 7 bases had no gene match. The CDR3 is made up of 13 amino acids. CDR3 loop: CASTGTGEDEQYF. CDR3 nucleotide sequence: TGTGCCAGCACAGGGACAGGAGAGGACGAGCAGTACTTC.

This clone was observed a few times. A read error is possible here, since a much larger clone lies one base away. This chain links TRBV12-5 with TRBJ2-5; 8 positions match TRBD2. Germline assignment: CDR1 LGHNT and CDR2 FRNRAP. The CDR3 has 13 residues. This CDR3 reads CASGLSPGGTQCF. In DNA, the CDR3 is TGTGCTAGTGGTTTGTCCCCGGGGGGGACCCAGTGCTTC.

This clone is deemed medium-sized. The chain links TRBV6-1 to TRBJ2-7, with 9 bases matching TRBD2. Germline V gene data show CDR1 as MNHNS and CDR2 as SASEGT. The CDR3 is 15 residues long. Trimming removed 0 bases from V and 8 bases from J; junction bases left unmatched: 8. CDR3 loop: CASSEAIAGVGKQYF. In DNA form, the CDR3 reads TGTGCCAGCAGTGAAGCGATAGCGGGAGTGGGTAAGCAGTACTTC.

This clone has ten or more counts. The J gene is TRBJ2-1, the V gene TRBV7-3, with 8 bases matching TRBD2. Germline V gene data show CDR1 as SGHTA and CDR2 as FQGTGA. The V gene end was trimmed by 4 bases and the J gene end by 7 bases; junction bases not matched to a gene: 12. This CDR3 has 16 residues. CDR3: CASSSSGLASGNEQFF. The CDR3 coding sequence is TGTGCCAGCAGCTCCTCCGGACTAGCCTCGGGGAATGAGCAGTTCTTC.

This clone has a handful of counts. The junction differs from germline at one of its ends, possibly a read error. This sample includes further DNA sequences coding for the same CDR3. The J gene is TRBJ1-2, the V gene TRBV6-1; perhaps TRBD1 as D (6 bases). This CDR3 region has 15 residues. Germline loops: CDR1 MNHNS, CDR2 SASEGT. CDR3 residues: CASSPYRDTWSGYTF. The CDR3 DNA reads TGTGCCAGCAGCCCATACCGGGACACCTGGAGTGGCTACACATTC.

This clone came up many times. The gene calls are TRBV20-1 and TRBJ2-3; TRBD2 agrees at 11 bases. The V segment lost 3 bases and the J segment 2 bases; nucleotides outside the gene matches: 4. Germline CDR1 and CDR2: DFQATT and SNEGSKA (reference sequence). The CDR3 loop spans 15 amino acids. CDR3 region: CSARGTSGFTDTQYF. CDR3 coding DNA: TGCAGTGCTAGGGGGACTAGCGGATTCACAGATACGCAGTATTTT.

This clone has a count of ten or more. This chain joins TRBV20-1 and TRBJ2-1; D is unresolved. The V and J ends lost 6 bases and 7 bases respectively, with 19 bases between them. Germline assignment: CDR1 DFQATT and CDR2 SNEGSKA (reference sequence). The CDR3 totals 14 residues. The CDR3 sequence: CSAPKWGSGNEQFF. For the CDR3, the DNA is TGCAGTGCCCCAAAATGGGGTTCAGGTAATGAGCAGTTCTTC.

This clone has a handful of counts. V gene TRBV6-2 or TRBV6-3 combines with J gene TRBJ1-5, with D possibly TRBD1 on 5 matching bases. This CDR3 comprises 20 residues. Germline CDR1 and CDR2: MNHEY and SVGEGT. Trimming stripped 0 bases from V and 0 bases from J, with 21 bases between. The CDR3 loop reads CASSYSHVSLGENSNQPQHF. As DNA, the CDR3 is TGTGCCAGCAGTTACTCTCACGTTTCGTTGGGGGAAAATAGCAATCAGCCCCAGCATTTT.

This chain connects TRBV12-3 or TRBV12-4 to TRBJ2-1; D is uncertain. The CDR3 runs 15 residues. The V gene lost 2 bases and the J gene lost 2 bases, with 10 bases spanning the gap. The CDR3 region is CASSLSGVTYNEQFF. CDR3 in DNA: TGTGCCAGCAGTTTAAGTGGCGTCACCTACAATGAGCAGTTCTTC.

This clone appeared a few times. V usage is TRBV2 and J usage is TRBJ2-7; D may be TRBD1 (5 bases). The germline V and J ends were trimmed by 2 bases and 4 bases, with 15 bases remaining between them. Germline loops: CDR1 SNHLY, CDR2 FYNNEI. This CDR3 spans 15 amino acids. The CDR3 protein is CASSEFLGRAYEQYF. In DNA form, the CDR3 reads TGTGCCAGCAGTGAATTCCTGGGCAGGGCATACGAGCAGTACTTC.

This clone has just a few counts. One end of the junction does not line up with germline, which may come from a read error. The chain links TRBV6-2 or TRBV6-3 to TRBJ1-5; D unclear. The germline V gene has CDR1 MNHEY and CDR2 SVGEGT. The CDR3 covers 14 residues. The CDR3 DNA reads TGTGCCAGCAAACGACATAAAGCCGATCAGCCCCAGAATTTT. It is translated as CASKRHKADQPQNF.

In its sample, this clone was seen many times. The V and J genes are TRBV4-2 and TRBJ2-2, with 10 bases aligning to TRBD2. Germline values: CDR1 LGHNA, CDR2 YNFKEQ. The CDR3 sequence is 17 residues long. V shed 4 bases, J shed 5 bases, and the junction held 10 bases outside the gene matches. For the CDR3, the DNA is TGTGCCAGCAGCCGGGGAATAGCGGGAGGAGGTACCGGGGAGCTGTTTTTT. Translated: CASSRGIAGGGTGELFF.

The table lists this clone with many counts. The chain has TRBV5-5 and TRBJ1-1, with TRBD1 as a possible D gene (5 bases). V shed 6 bases and J shed 7 bases, with 19 bases lying between them. CDR3 length equals 14 residues. Germline CDR1 is SGHKS and CDR2 is YYEKEE (reference sequence). CDR3 nucleotides: TGTGCCAGCACCACGGGGGTGGGAGTTGGTGAAGCTTTCTTT. Protein product: CASTTGVGVGEAFF.

J is TRBJ1-2 and V is TRBV5-1; 9 bases are shared with TRBD1. V gave up 0 bases and J gave up 2 bases; unmatched junction bases: 2. Germline V gene lookup returns CDR1 SGHRS and CDR2 YFSETQ. The CDR3 extends over 15 amino acids. The CDR3 loop is CASSLAGQGNYGYTF. CDR3 coding DNA: TGCGCCAGCAGCTTGGCGGGACAGGGCAACTATGGCTACACCTTC.

This clone was found once. The chain is built from TRBV30 and TRBJ2-7, with TRBD2 matching over 9 bases. This CDR3 has 13 residues. Germline loops: CDR1 GTSNPN, CDR2 SVGIG (reference sequence). As DNA, the CDR3 is TGTGCCTGGAGGATAGCGGGAGTCTACGGGCAGTACGTC. It specifies CAWRIAGVYGQYV.